The clone carrying this T cell receptor beta chain was seen a few times. Its matching antigen is unknown. The sample comes from a study of T cell repertoires in cytomegalovirus infection. Study details: Carrying CMV and the relevant HLA type showed in public TCR beta signatures.

Whole-study results and caveats: CMV-specific TCR beta clonotypes restricted by HLA-C dominated the ex vivo response. Summed frequency of public TCR beta families distinguished CMV carriers with the relevant HLA.

The CDR3 loop spans 15 amino acids. The germline V gene encodes CDR1 DFQATT and CDR2 SNEGSKA (reference sequence). The germline V and J ends were trimmed by 3 bases and 6 bases, with 19 bases remaining between them. TCRdb recomputed calls from the reads with MiXCR, one row per CDR3 protein. The repertoire holds a few hundred thousand distinct CDR3 sequences, about a sixth seen once, with around 12% in the top ten. What was sequenced was PBMCs. This TCR was recovered from a human donor in good health (CMV status not recorded). Some clones in this sample may be carry-over from other donors' samples. This chain connects TRBV20-1 to TRBJ2-3, with D possibly being TRBD1 or TRBD2 (5 bases each). CDR3 sequence (DNA): TGCAGTGCTAGCAGGGCGGACACTGGGGGTGATACGCAGTATTTT. It codes for CSASRADTGGDTQYF.